This note documents a single T cell receptor beta chain sequence. cDNA synthesis used the whole RNA isolate, giving expressed TCRB sequences. This table comes from immunoSEQ multiplex PCR, and its TCRdb copy is limited to in-frame clones, with some not included. Among about 250,000 clones listed, 12% to 15% were seen once. These data originate in a study of beta chain features in type 1 diabetes. This CDR3 has 17 residues. The ends lost 4 bases at V and 4 bases at J; junction bases unmatched: 7. From germline, CDR1 is SGHRS and CDR2 YFSETQ. Sequenced sample: naive CD4+ T cells from blood. The clonotype originates from a woman in her forties in good health. The chain couples TRBV5-1 to TRBJ2-5; 16 positions agree with TRBD2. The CDR3 is CASSTGLAGGPRETQYF. CDR3 bases: TGCGCCAGCAGCACGGGACTAGCGGGGGGGCCTCGAGAGACCCAGTACTTC.